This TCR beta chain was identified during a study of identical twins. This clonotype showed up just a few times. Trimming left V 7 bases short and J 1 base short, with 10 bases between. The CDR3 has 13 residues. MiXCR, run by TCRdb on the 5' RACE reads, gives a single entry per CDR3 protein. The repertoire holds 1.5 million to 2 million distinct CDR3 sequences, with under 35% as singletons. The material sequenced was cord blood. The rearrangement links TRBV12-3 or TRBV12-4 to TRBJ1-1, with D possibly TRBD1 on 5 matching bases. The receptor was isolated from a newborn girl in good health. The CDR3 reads CASTPQGNTEAFF. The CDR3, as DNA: TGTGCCAGCACCCCCCAGGGGAACACTGAAGCTTTCTTT.